The clone carrying this TCR beta chain appeared a few times. Its antigen is as yet unknown. Unique molecular identifiers tagged the TCRbeta library. TCRdb reanalysed the PCR reads using MiXCR and keeps one entry per CDR3 protein. The data contain 450,000 to 550,000 distinct CDR3 sequences, approximately 10% of them singletons. This sample is part of a study of T-cell reconstitution after alpha-beta-depleted transplantation in children. Study-wide results and caveats: The origin of high day-60 TCRbeta diversity in some patients lay in surviving recipient T cells and thymic progenitors. Where alpha-beta T cells came from about two months after transplant was reportedly several hundred expanded graft clones. The authors attributed T-cell counts and diversity one year after transplant mostly to newly produced T cells.

The V gene lost 3 bases and the J gene lost 0 bases, with 8 bases spanning the gap. Germline assignment: CDR1 GTSNPN and CDR2 SVGIG (reference sequence). This CDR3 has 13 amino acids. The sample was PBMCs, mostly from graft donor cells, taken 180 days after TCRalphabeta/CD19-depleted stem cell transplant. This receptor was taken from a female patient aged 2-10 years who had a stem cell transplant for aplastic anemia, so the T cells may come from the graft donor. The chain combines TRBV30 with TRBJ1-1; unclear D gene. The CDR3 is CAWSPIMNTEAFF. The DNA for the CDR3 is TGTGCCTGGAGCCCTATTATGAACACTGAAGCTTTCTTT. Full variable domain (remainder filled in from reference TRBV30 and TRBJ1-1): SQTIHQWPATLVQPVGSPLSLECTVEGTSNPNLYWYRQAAGRGLQLLFYSVGIGQISSEVPQNLSASRPQDRQFILSSKKLLLSDSGFYLCAWSPIMNTEAFFGQGTRLTVV.